Listed here is a single TCR beta chain. What it binds is unknown. This record comes from a study of shared clonotypes between healthy human individuals. CDR1 SGHTA and CDR2 FQGTGA come from the germline V gene. The CDR3 is 12 residues long. Trimming removed 5 bases from V and 10 bases from J, with 12 bases in between. Study observations and caveats: The study found lower generation probabilities in non-shared clonotypes than in those shared by all four donors. For naive CD4 cells, roughly 4.6% of clonotypes were shared across a handful of donors.

Assay execution took place at the deep level. Template for every sorted-subset replicate PCR totaled approximately 0.2 ug DNA, around 33,000 T cell genomes. Method: immunoSEQ multiplex PCR; TCRdb's copy keeps in-frame clones and lacks some. The data show fewer than 3 million clones, just under 95% seen once. The chain is built from TRBV7-3 and TRBJ2-1, with D perhaps matching TRBD2 (6 bases). The sample was naive CD4+ T cells from PBMCs. This sample's subset: CD45RA+ positively selected. The TCR originated in a man aged 18 to 30 in good health. Some clones in this sample may be carry-over from other donors' samples. CDR3 DNA: TGTGCCAGCAGCACGGGAGCCGGAGAGCAGTTCTTC. Its protein is CASSTGAGEQFF.